Below are 27 T cell receptor beta chains sequenced from a single sample in a study of cytomegalovirus exposure and HLA in healthy donors. In the PCR, 60 Vbeta and 13 Jbeta primers were used. The table came from immunoSEQ multiplex PCR; TCRdb's copy has only in-frame clones and leaves some out. The sample contains approximately 240,000 clones, around 89% of which appear only once. The sample consisted of PBMCs. The source is a woman aged 18-29 years in good health and CMV-seronegative.

The rearrangement links TRBV29-1 to TRBJ2-5, with 10 nucleotides matching TRBD2. Germline V gene data show CDR1 as SQVTM and CDR2 as ANQGSEA. The CDR3 totals 15 residues. V shed 2 bases, J shed 4 bases, and the junction held 7 bases outside the gene matches. The CDR3 here is CSVEPSGGLAETQYF. The CDR3, as DNA: TGCAGCGTTGAACCTAGCGGGGGCCTTGCAGAGACCCAGTACTTC.

The V and J genes are TRBV27 and TRBJ2-3; weak D call: TRBD2 (6 bases). Germline V lookup: CDR1 MNHEY, CDR2 SMNVEV (reference sequence). Trimming took 5 bases from V and 1 from J, leaving 10 bases between them. The CDR3 is made up of 14 amino acids. CDR3 sequence (DNA): TGTGCCAGCAGTGTCACGGGGGGCACAGATACGCAGTATTTT. It translates to CASSVTGGTDTQYF.

This clone showed up just once. This chain uses TRBV7-9 with TRBJ2-3; tentatively, D is TRBD2 (6 bases). The germline V gene encodes CDR1 SEHNR and CDR2 FQNEAQ (reference sequence). Trimming removed 4 bases from V and 2 bases from J, with 16 bases in between. The CDR3 is 16 residues long. The CDR3 nucleotides read TGTGCCAGCAGCTCCACCGGGACTCTTATCACAGATACGCAGTATTTT. Its translation: CASSSTGTLITDTQYF.

This clone was seen only once. This chain links TRBV5-1 with TRBJ2-4; TRBD2 might be the D (5 bases). Trimming stripped 1 base from V and 4 bases from J, with 9 bases between. Per germline, CDR1 SGHRS and CDR2 YFSETQ. The CDR3 runs to 14 residues. CDR3 nucleotide sequence: TGCGCCAGCAGCTTGAATCCGGGAAAAAACATTCAGTACTTC. This sequence encodes CASSLNPGKNIQYF.

This sequence joins TRBV9 and TRBJ1-2; TRBD1 matches 9 bases. J lost 1 base, V lost 2 bases, and 9 bases had no gene match. Germline CDR1 is SGDLS and CDR2 is YYNGEE. The CDR3 spans 17 residues. The CDR3 coding sequence is TGTGCCAGCAGCGTTGGGGGACAGGGCTTTTTTAACTATGGCTACACCTTC. This gives the protein CASSVGGQGFFNYGYTF.

As concerns this clone: The germline gene is not matched at one end of the junction; a read error may be the cause. The rearrangement joins TRBV7-9 to TRBJ1-1, with D unresolved. CDR3 size: 15 residues. Germline V lookup: CDR1 SEHNR, CDR2 FQNEAQ (reference sequence). CDR3 loop: CSSSFPRGYDTEAFF. In nucleotides, the CDR3 is TGTTCCAGCAGCTTCCCGAGAGGGTATGACACTGAAGCTTTCTTT.

This clone was recorded only once. The rearrangement joins TRBV4-3 to TRBJ1-1; a weak D match, TRBD1 (5 bases). The V gene lost 0 bases and the J gene lost 4 bases, with 15 bases spanning the gap. This CDR3 spans 16 amino acids. Looked up from germline, CDR1 is LGHNA and CDR2 is YSLEER. In DNA form, the CDR3 reads TGCGCCAGCAGCCAAGATTCGGGGGTCTGGGTCACTGAAGCTTTCTTT. Its translation is CASSQDSGVWVTEAFF.

The chain uses TRBV5-6 and TRBJ1-2, with D perhaps TRBD1 (5 bases). CDR3 size: 15 residues. Looked up from germline, CDR1 is SGHDT and CDR2 is YYEEEE. V was shortened by 4 bases and J by 0 bases, with 13 bases between the two germline ends. The CDR3 DNA follows: TGTGCCAGCAGCCCCGCAGGGAAATCTAACTATGGCTACACCTTC. Translated: CASSPAGKSNYGYTF.

The V gene is TRBV11-2, the J gene TRBJ1-2; TRBD1 matches 7 bases. The ends lost 5 bases at V and 10 bases at J; junction bases unmatched: 10. The CDR3 runs 13 residues. The germline V gene encodes CDR1 SGHAT and CDR2 FQNNGV. In DNA form, the CDR3 reads TGTGCCAGCAGCCGGACAGGATCCTTTGTCTACACCTTC. Translating gives CASSRTGSFVYTF.

The J gene is TRBJ2-5, the V gene TRBV5-1; a weak D match, TRBD2 (6 bases). V lost 2 bases, J lost 4 bases, and 12 bases lay in between. Per germline, CDR1 SGHRS and CDR2 YFSETQ. The CDR3 runs 14 residues. The CDR3 bases are TGCGCCAGCAGCTTATATCCCGGGGGAGAGACCCAGTACTTC. Translating gives CASSLYPGGETQYF. The variable domain in full, with the rest retrieved from reference TRBV5-1 and TRBJ2-5, is KAGVTQTPRYLIKTRGQQVTLSCSPISGHRSVSWYQQTPGQGLQFLFEYFSETQRNKGNFPGRFSGRQFSNSRSEMNVSTLELGDSALYLCASSLYPGGETQYFGPGTRLLVL.

In the case of this clone: This CDR3 is also generated by other DNA sequences in the sample. V and J are TRBV7-2 and TRBJ2-1; D gene unclear. The CDR3 length is 15 residues. CDR1 is SGHTA, CDR2 FQGNSA, per germline. V was clipped by 1 base and J by 5 bases, with 12 bases between them. The CDR3 bases are TGTGCCAGCAGCTTAGGTAGCCTCCGTCACAATGAGCAGTTCTTC. Amino acids: CASSLGSLRHNEQFF. The complete variable domain, with remaining parts taken from reference TRBV7-2 and TRBJ2-1, reads GAGVSQSPSNKVTEKGKDVELRCDPISGHTALYWYRQSLGQGLEFLIYFQGNSAPDKSGLPSDRFSAERTGGSVSTLTIQRTQQEDSAVYLCASSLGSLRHNEQFFGPGTRLTVL.

V and J are TRBV18 and TRBJ1-4, with 9 nucleotides matching TRBD1. V gave up 3 bases and J gave up 6 bases; unmatched junction bases: 5. The germline gives CDR1 KGHSH, CDR2 LQKENI. This CDR3 has 15 amino acids. CDR3 nucleotide sequence: TGTGCCAGCTCACCGGACAGGGGAGAGGATGAAAAACTGTTTTTT. Protein product: CASSPDRGEDEKLFF.

V and J are TRBV28 and TRBJ1-4; D remains unclear. Looked up from germline, CDR1 is MDHEN and CDR2 is SYDVKM. This CDR3 is 14 amino acids long. The ends were cut back, 2 bases at V and 8 bases at J, with 12 bases in the middle. The CDR3 DNA reads TGTGCCAGCAGTTTACCCGGGATAGGAGAAAAACTGTTTTTT. It translates to CASSLPGIGEKLFF. Drawing the rest from reference TRBV28 and TRBJ1-4, the complete variable domain is DVKVTQSSRYLVKRTGEKVFLECVQDMDHENMFWYRQDPGLGLRLIYFSYDVKMKEKGDIPEGYSVSREKKERFSLILESASTNQTSMYLCASSLPGIGEKLFFGSGTQLSVL.

To note about this clone: This sample includes further DNA sequences coding for the same CDR3. This chain connects TRBV7-9 to TRBJ2-7, with 11 bases that match TRBD2. The germline V gene has CDR1 SEHNR and CDR2 FQNEAQ (reference sequence). The CDR3 loop spans 14 amino acids. V was clipped by 2 bases and J by 4 bases; unmatched bases: 1. This CDR3 reads CASSLLAGGYEQYF. The CDR3 coding sequence is TGTGCCAGCAGCTTACTAGCGGGAGGTTACGAGCAGTACTTC.

This clone appeared once. The V and J genes are TRBV14 and TRBJ2-2; D ambiguous. V lost 10 bases, J lost 1 base, and 7 bases lay in between. This CDR3 is built from 12 residues. Germline CDR1 SGHDN, CDR2 FVKESK. This chain's CDR3 is CAKRENTGELFF. The CDR3 DNA reads TGTGCCAAGCGAGAGAACACCGGGGAGCTGTTTTTT. The complete variable domain, with remaining parts taken from reference TRBV14 and TRBJ2-2, reads EAGVTQFPSHSVIEKGQTVTLRCDPISGHDNLYWYRRVMGKEIKFLLHFVKESKQDESGMPNNRFLAERTGGTYSTLKVQPAELEDSGVYFCAKRENTGELFFGEGSRLTVL.

The sample holds a few counts of this clone. The rearrangement uses TRBV7-2 and TRBJ1-1; 8 nucleotides line up with TRBD1. The CDR3 length is 12 residues. Unmatched junction bases numbered 6, after V lost 4 bases and J lost 11 bases. Germline V gene sequence: CDR1 SGHTA, CDR2 FQGNSA. The CDR3 loop reads CASSSGQGPAFF. The DNA for the CDR3 is TGTGCCAGCAGCTCCGGACAGGGACCGGCTTTCTTT.

The chain has TRBV10-3 and TRBJ2-7, with a possible D match to TRBD2 (5 bases). The CDR3 covers 14 residues. V was cut by 3 bases and J by 4 bases, with 13 bases left in between. Germline V gene lookup returns CDR1 ENHRY and CDR2 SYGVKD. The CDR3 region is CAISEYTRVYEQYF. CDR3 DNA: TGTGCCATCAGTGAATATACTAGGGTATACGAGCAGTACTTC.

The chain carries TRBV7-2 and TRBJ2-7; TRBD1 matches at 7 bases. J was trimmed by 7 bases and V by 1 base; bases with no gene match: 13. Germline V gene lookup returns CDR1 SGHTA and CDR2 FQGNSA. This CDR3 is 16 amino acids long. In nucleotides, the CDR3 is TGTGCCAGCAGCTTAGTTACTGGACAGGTTGGGGGTGAGCAGTACTTC. Its translation is CASSLVTGQVGGEQYF. The full variable domain, with the rest looked up from reference TRBV7-2 and TRBJ2-7, is GAGVSQSPSNKVTEKGKDVELRCDPISGHTALYWYRQSLGQGLEFLIYFQGNSAPDKSGLPSDRFSAERTGGSVSTLTIQRTQQEDSAVYLCASSLVTGQVGGEQYFGPGTRLTVT.

This clone has a single count. V usage is TRBV11-2 and J usage is TRBJ2-5, with D maybe TRBD2 (7 bases). Germline-derived CDR1 and CDR2 are SGHAT and FQNNGV. Trimming pared 0 bases from V and 4 bases from J, leaving 12 bases between. This CDR3 has 15 amino acids. The CDR3 reads CASSLDRGGPETQYF. In DNA form, the CDR3 reads TGTGCCAGCAGCTTAGATAGGGGGGGGCCAGAGACCCAGTACTTC.

This rearrangement joins TRBV29-1 to TRBJ1-2; 7 bases are a match to TRBD1. J was trimmed by 4 bases and V by 5 bases; bases with no gene match: 4. The CDR3 is 12 amino acids. Germline V lookup: CDR1 SQVTM, CDR2 ANQGSEA. The CDR3 DNA follows: TGCAGCGTTAGACAGGGACTCTATGGCTACACCTTC. This sequence encodes CSVRQGLYGYTF.

This clone was counted a single time. V gene TRBV5-1 combines with J gene TRBJ2-3; D unclear. The CDR3 totals 15 residues. Trimming cost V 4 bases and J 1 base, with 13 bases left between them. Germline CDR1 is SGHRS and CDR2 is YFSETQ. CDR3: CASSRDLERTDTQYF. The CDR3, as DNA: TGCGCCAGCAGCCGAGACTTGGAGCGCACAGATACGCAGTATTTT.

This clone was seen only once. V and J are TRBV7-9 and TRBJ1-3; possibly TRBD1 for D (6 bases). The CDR3 has 17 residues. Germline V gives CDR1 SEHNR, CDR2 FQNEAQ (reference sequence). V was cut by 5 bases and J by 3 bases, with 20 bases left in between. The CDR3 protein is CASSPWTVSRLGNTIYF. The CDR3, as DNA: TGTGCCAGCAGCCCCTGGACAGTTTCCCGACTTGGAAACACCATATATTTT.

This chain links TRBV2 with TRBJ2-7; 8 bases fit TRBD2. J lost 5 bases, V lost 9 bases, and 18 bases had no gene match. The CDR3 sequence is 16 residues long. Germline V gene sequence: CDR1 SNHLY, CDR2 FYNNEI. This chain's CDR3 is CASTILPGGAGNEQYF. DNA of the CDR3: TGTGCCAGTACCATCCTCCCCGGGGGGGCTGGTAACGAGCAGTACTTC.

This clone was seen a handful of times. The chain employs TRBV13 and TRBJ1-2; TRBD1 aligns across 10 bases. The CDR3 spans 18 residues. Per the germline V gene, CDR1 is PRHDT and CDR2 is FYEKMQ (reference sequence). V lost 10 bases and J lost 5; bases outside the gene matches: 22. CDR3 protein: CATNPRWDRGELEYGYTF. The CDR3, as DNA: TGTGCCACGAACCCCCGGTGGGACAGGGGAGAATTGGAATATGGCTACACCTTC.

This rearrangement joins TRBV27 to TRBJ2-1, with no clear D. The germline CDR1 and CDR2 sequences are MNHEY and SMNVEV (reference sequence). The CDR3 covers 15 residues. V lost 3 bases to trimming and J lost 6 bases, with 15 bases between them. The CDR3 region has the DNA TGTGCCAGCAGTTTGAGACATGTGGTATTCAATGAGCAGTTCTTC. This gives the protein CASSLRHVVFNEQFF.

This clone was picked up a small number of times. The CDR3 spells CASRTGRREKLFF. CDR3 nucleotide sequence: TGTGCCAGTAGGACAGGGAGGCGTGAAAAACTGTTTTTT. The chain combines TRBV19 with TRBJ1-4; 7 bases agree with TRBD1. CDR3 size: 13 residues. The V segment lost 6 bases and the J segment 7 bases; nucleotides outside the gene matches: 5. Germline assignment: CDR1 LNHDA and CDR2 SQIVND (reference sequence).

V usage is TRBV11-3 and J usage is TRBJ1-1; 8 bases line up with TRBD1. V was clipped by 5 bases and J by 2 bases; unmatched bases: 7. This CDR3 has 15 amino acids. CDR1 SGHNT and CDR2 YENEEA come from the germline V gene. CDR3 residues: CASSVRGTGNTEAFF. CDR3 sequence (DNA): TGTGCCAGCAGCGTACGGGGGACAGGAAACACTGAAGCTTTCTTT. The full variable domain, rest sourced from reference TRBV11-3 and TRBJ1-1, is EAGVVQSPRYKIIEKKQPVAFWCNPISGHNTLYWYLQNLGQGPELLIRYENEEAVDDSQLPKDRFSAERLKGVDSTLKIQPAELGDSAVYLCASSVRGTGNTEAFFGQGTRLTVV.